A selection of T cell receptor beta chains follows, all from one sample in a study of blood T cells in healthy people across ages. TCRdb re-derived calls from the 5' RACE reads in MiXCR, one entry per CDR3 protein. The profile shows 800,000 or so distinct CDR3 sequences, about half of them singletons. The specimen was blood. Receptors originate from an elderly man in good health. The CDR3 runs from the conserved cysteine through the conserved F or W. The D gene is left open where the match is weak. The size entry is marked missing in some rows and otherwise reads once, few, many or a size class.

.,TRBV4-2,TRBD2,TRBJ2-1,CASSPQVAGEGVWNEQFF,TGTGCCAGCAGCCCCCAGGTAGCGGGAGAGGGAGTGTGGAATGAGCAGTTCTTC
.,TRBV20-1,TRBD1,TRBJ2-3,CSARAPTGSADTQYF,TGCAGTGCTAGGGCCCCGACAGGGTCGGCAGATACGCAGTATTTT
.,TRBV3-1,.,TRBJ2-7,CASSQSIRLGDNEQYF,TGTGCCAGCAGCCAGTCGATCAGACTAGGCGACAATGAGCAGTACTTC
.,TRBV12-3/TRBV12-4,.,TRBJ1-4,CASSFETPNVREKLFF,TGTGCCAGCAGTTTCGAGACCCCCAATGTGCGTGAAAAACTGTTTTTT
.,TRBV7-2,TRBD2,TRBJ2-5,CASSPTGTSRETQYF,TGTGCCAGCAGCCCTACCGGGACTAGCAGAGAGACCCAGTACTTC
many,TRBV12-3/TRBV12-4,TRBD2,TRBJ2-5,CASSSPLAGYQETQYF,TGTGCCAGCAGTTCCCCCCTAGCGGGTTACCAAGAGACCCAGTACTTC
.,TRBV24-1,.,TRBJ1-2,CATSDKGAGSGYTF,TGTGCCACCAGTGATAAGGGCGCGGGGTCTGGCTACACCTTC
many,TRBV9,.,TRBJ2-1,CASSARTFNNEQFF,TGTGCCAGCAGCGCCCGAACCTTTAACAATGAGCAGTTCTTC
few,TRBV4-3,.,TRBJ2-3,CASSQGEGDWANTQYF,TGCGCCAGCAGCCAAGGGGAAGGGGATTGGGCAAATACGCAGTATTTT
few,TRBV20-1,.,TRBJ2-7,CSAKKDPTYEQYF,TGCAGTGCTAAAAAGGACCCGACCTACGAGCAGTACTTC
.,TRBV20-1,.,TRBJ2-7,CSARALNGLSYEQYF,TGCAGTGCTAGAGCGTTAAACGGACTCTCCTACGAGCAGTACTTC
.,TRBV3-1,.,TRBJ2-5,CASTIGSQETQYF,TGTGCCAGCACGATTGGGAGCCAAGAGACCCAGTACTTC
.,TRBV30,.,TRBJ2-7,CAWAGFGEQYF,TGTGCCTGGGCAGGATTTGGCGAGCAGTACTTC
few,TRBV20-1,TRBD1,TRBJ2-3,CSASKGQGSTDTQYF,TGCAGTGCTAGCAAAGGACAGGGGAGCACAGATACGCAGTATTTT
.,TRBV6-2/TRBV6-3,.,TRBJ1-2,CASSLDAGHNYGYTF,TGTGCCAGCAGTTTAGACGCGGGACACAACTATGGCTACACCTTC
.,TRBV3-1,TRBD2,TRBJ2-1,CASSQDPSGYTEQFF,TGTGCCAGCAGCCAAGACCCTAGCGGGTACACTGAGCAGTTCTTC